The T cell receptor (beta chain) under discussion was sequenced for a study of control samples from healthy donors and cancer patients. The protocol was immunoSEQ multiplex PCR, while the TCRdb copy is restricted to in-frame clones and leaves out a portion. The table lists 150,000 to 200,000 clones, less than 95% of them singletons, with around 15% in the top ten. The CDR3 is 15 amino acids. V gave up 2 bases and J gave up 3 bases, with 13 bases separating them. In germline, CDR1 is SNHLY, CDR2 FYNNEI. This TCR was recovered from a man in his 60s with colorectal cancer. The chain links TRBV2 to TRBJ1-1, with D tentatively TRBD1 (5 bases). The sequenced sample consisted of PBMCs. Written as DNA, the CDR3 is TGTGCCAGCAGTGAAAGGGGTGGGGGTGACACTGAAGCTTTCTTT. This translates into CASSERGGGDTEAFF. Filled out from reference TRBV2 and TRBJ1-1, the complete variable domain reads EPEVTQTPSHQVTQMGQEVILRCVPISNHLYFYWYRQILGQKVEFLVSFYNNEISEKSEIFDDQFSVERPDGSNFTLKIRSTKLEDSAMYFCASSERGGGDTEAFFGQGTRLTVV.